The 27 T cell receptor beta chains given below trace back to one sample, sequenced in a study of T cell responses to AZD1222 COVID-19 vaccine. Sequencing used immunoSEQ multiplex PCR; TCRdb keeps in-frame clones, though not all of them. The repertoire holds around 100,000 clones, with approximately 89% as singletons. This specimen was peripheral blood, taken on day 0 of AZD1222 vaccination. The receptor set was obtained from an adult in good health.

The J gene is TRBJ1-4, the V gene TRBV28, with TRBD1 matching over 10 bases. The V gene's germline CDR1 is MDHEN and CDR2 SYDVKM. The length of the CDR3 is 15 residues. V shed 4 bases and J 10 bases; nucleotides not matched to a gene: 9. CDR3 region: CASSSWTGGKAKLFF. DNA for the CDR3: TGTGCCAGCAGTTCCTGGACAGGGGGAAAGGCAAAACTGTTTTTT.

The CDR3 here is CASSFGETQYF. The CDR3 DNA is TGCGCCAGCAGCTTTGGGGAGACCCAGTACTTC. The gene calls are TRBV5-1 and TRBJ2-5; D is undetermined. Germline V lookup: CDR1 SGHRS, CDR2 YFSETQ. This CDR3 comprises 11 residues. The V gene lost 2 bases and the J gene lost 5 bases, with 4 bases spanning the gap.

This chain links TRBV11-2 with TRBJ2-2, with 10 bases aligning to TRBD2. Germline V gene lookup returns CDR1 SGHAT and CDR2 FQNNGV. V was pared by 3 bases and J by 7 bases, with 14 bases of the junction left unmatched. The CDR3 loop spans 18 amino acids. CDR3 region: CASSLSVQRGGRNGELFF. CDR3 DNA: TGTGCCAGCAGCTTGTCGGTCCAGCGGGGGGGACGAAACGGGGAGCTGTTTTTT.

V and J are TRBV15 and TRBJ2-5, with D possibly TRBD1 on 5 matching bases. This CDR3 contains 13 residues. CDR1 and CDR2 from the germline V gene are LNHNV and YYDKDF (reference sequence). Trimming pared 1 base from V and 5 bases from J, leaving 8 bases between. The CDR3 DNA sequence: TGTGCCACCAGCAGAGCCCCAGGGGAGACCCAGTACTTC. This translates into CATSRAPGETQYF.

The rearrangement joins TRBV7-2 to TRBJ2-7; a weak D match, TRBD1 (5 bases). This CDR3 region has 13 residues. Germline V gene sequence: CDR1 SGHTA, CDR2 FQGNSA. The V end lost 5 bases, the J end lost 7 bases, and 15 bases lay between the germline ends. The CDR3 region is CASSPRTPPEQYF. For the CDR3, the DNA is TGTGCCAGCAGCCCCCGGACACCCCCTGAGCAGTACTTC.

The V and J genes are TRBV27 and TRBJ2-7; TRBD2 aligns across 13 bases. V shed 7 bases and J 5 bases; nucleotides not matched to a gene: 8. The CDR3 contains 15 residues. Per germline, CDR1 MNHEY and CDR2 SMNVEV (reference sequence). The CDR3 is CASTDGTSGIHEQYF. DNA for the CDR3: TGTGCCAGCACTGACGGGACTAGCGGGATCCACGAGCAGTACTTC.

V and J are TRBV5-6 and TRBJ1-6; D is unclear. The CDR3 loop spans 13 amino acids. In germline, CDR1 is SGHDT, CDR2 YYEEEE. V lost 4 bases, J lost 8 bases, and 10 bases lay in between. CDR3 residues: CASSPNADSPLHF. Written as DNA, the CDR3 is TGTGCCAGCAGCCCAAACGCGGATTCACCCCTCCACTTT.

The chain recombines TRBV24-1 with TRBJ1-2; 7 positions match TRBD1. CDR3 length: 16 amino acids. Germline V gene sequence: CDR1 KGHDR, CDR2 SFDVKD. V lost 4 bases and J lost 5; bases outside the gene matches: 12. The CDR3 sequence: CATSESGQPRGYGYTF. CDR3 DNA sequence: TGTGCCACCAGTGAATCGGGACAGCCCAGAGGGTATGGCTACACCTTC.

J is TRBJ1-2 and V is TRBV18; 7 nucleotides match TRBD1. Germline values: CDR1 KGHSH, CDR2 LQKENI. V lost 4 bases, J lost 6 bases, and 5 bases stayed unmatched. This CDR3 comprises 13 residues. The CDR3 sequence: CASSLRQGDGYTF. The DNA of the CDR3 is TGTGCCAGCTCACTTCGACAGGGTGATGGCTACACCTTC.

The V call is TRBV7-2, the J call TRBJ1-5; the D gene is possibly TRBD1 (6 bases). In germline, CDR1 is SGHTA, CDR2 FQGNSA. CDR3 length: 18 residues. Trimming took off 0 bases at V and 7 bases at J, with 22 bases between the two ends. The CDR3 is CASSLALGAGAVFQPQHF. CDR3 DNA: TGTGCCAGCAGCTTAGCCCTGGGGGCGGGGGCCGTTTTCCAGCCCCAGCATTTT.

About this clone: Distinct nucleotide sequences in the sample also encode this CDR3. The chain has TRBV28 and TRBJ1-1; D not certain. Germline CDR1 MDHEN, CDR2 SYDVKM. The CDR3 spans 12 residues. Trimming removed 3 bases at V and 0 bases at J, with 2 bases between. DNA for the CDR3: TGTGCCAGCAGTTTGGTGAACACTGAAGCTTTCTTT. Translating gives CASSLVNTEAFF.

The chain carries TRBV6-6 and TRBJ1-6; D is undetermined. The germline V and J ends were trimmed by 10 bases and 7 bases, with 17 bases remaining between them. Per the germline V gene, CDR1 is MNHNY and CDR2 is SVGAGI (reference sequence). The CDR3 consists of 14 residues. The CDR3 sequence: CATLQDYPNSPLHF. The CDR3 nucleotides are TGTGCCACGCTGCAGGACTACCCGAATTCACCCCTCCACTTT.

This chain connects TRBV7-9 to TRBJ2-3, with TRBD2 as a possible D gene (6 bases). The CDR3 is made up of 16 amino acids. The ends were cut back, 1 base at V and 4 bases at J, with 15 bases in the middle. Per the germline V gene, CDR1 is SEHNR and CDR2 is FQNEAQ (reference sequence). The chain's CDR3 is CASSLGAGRYADTQYF. The CDR3 DNA reads TGTGCCAGCAGCTTAGGGGCGGGGAGATATGCAGATACGCAGTATTTT.

The chain couples TRBV6-5 to TRBJ2-7; 8 positions match TRBD1. Trimming took 6 bases from V and 3 from J; bases not matched to a gene: 7. CDR1 is MNHEY, CDR2 SVGAGI, per germline. This CDR3 spans 14 amino acids. The CDR3 DNA reads TGTGCCAGCAGGGCCGACAGGGGCGTCTACGAGCAGTACTTC. Translation: CASRADRGVYEQYF.

This chain connects TRBV13 to TRBJ2-4; 7 bases match TRBD2. CDR1 PRHDT and CDR2 FYEKMQ come from the germline V gene (reference sequence). This CDR3 spans 14 amino acids. V lost 5 bases to trimming and J lost 3 bases; unmatched junction nucleotides: 4. The CDR3 DNA follows: TGTGCCAGCAGCCACCGGGACTACAAAAACATTCAGTACTTC. Its protein is CASSHRDYKNIQYF. Supplemented by reference TRBV13 and TRBJ2-4, the full variable domain reads AAGVIQSPRHLIKEKRETATLKCYPIPRHDTVYWYQQGPGQDPQFLISFYEKMQSDKGSIPDRFSAQQFSDYHSELNMSSLELGDSALYFCASSHRDYKNIQYFGAGTRLSVL.

The rearrangement joins TRBV7-2 to TRBJ2-7; D ambiguous. The CDR3 is 13 residues long. CDR1 is SGHTA and CDR2 is FQGNSA in the germline V gene. The V end lost 1 base, the J end lost 2 bases, and 6 bases lay between the germline ends. The CDR3 DNA follows: TGTGCCAGCAGCTTAGTGCCAGCCTACGAGCAGTACTTC. Protein sequence: CASSLVPAYEQYF.

This sequence joins TRBV4-3 and TRBJ2-2; D remains unclear. Germline CDR1 LGHNA, CDR2 YSLEER. Trimming left V 0 bases short and J 7 bases short, with 9 bases between. The CDR3 runs to 14 residues. In DNA, the CDR3 is TGCGCCAGCAGCCAAGATTTGGGGATCGGGGAGCTGTTTTTT. Amino acids: CASSQDLGIGELFF.

V gene TRBV7-2 combines with J gene TRBJ2-1; 14 positions agree with TRBD2. After removal of 0 bases from V and 1 base from J, the junction contained 5 bases not matched to a gene. The CDR3 contains 19 residues. The germline CDR1 and CDR2 sequences are SGHTA and FQGNSA. In DNA, the CDR3 is TGTGCCAGCAGCTTAGCGGGACTAGCGGGGGCATTTTCCTACAATGAGCAGTTCTTC. This sequence encodes CASSLAGLAGAFSYNEQFF. Using reference TRBV7-2 and TRBJ2-1 for the parts outside the CDR3, the full variable domain is GAGVSQSPSNKVTEKGKDVELRCDPISGHTALYWYRQSLGQGLEFLIYFQGNSAPDKSGLPSDRFSAERTGGSVSTLTIQRTQQEDSAVYLCASSLAGLAGAFSYNEQFFGPGTRLTVL.

This clone was seen only once. The J gene is TRBJ1-3, the V gene TRBV5-1; D is ambiguous. This CDR3 region has 13 residues. The V end lost 1 base, the J end lost 4 bases, and 6 bases lay between the germline ends. CDR1 is SGHRS, CDR2 YFSETQ, per germline. The CDR3 loop is CASSLNGGNTIYF. As DNA, the CDR3 is TGCGCCAGCAGCTTGAATGGGGGAAACACCATATATTTT.

This clone appeared a single time. The CDR3 DNA reads as TGTGCCTCGAAGCCGGGGCAGGGCGATAGCAATCAGCCCCAGCATTTT. The encoded protein is CASKPGQGDSNQPQHF. The chain is built from TRBV30 and TRBJ1-5, with D possibly being TRBD1 (5 bases). In germline, CDR1 is GTSNPN, CDR2 SVGIG (reference sequence). CDR3 length: 16 residues. Trimming cost V 7 bases and J 0 bases, with 19 bases left between them.

The chain joins TRBV7-9 to TRBJ1-4; no definite D call. Germline V gene sequence: CDR1 SEHNR, CDR2 FQNEAQ (reference sequence). V lost 5 bases to trimming and J lost 0 bases, with 13 bases between them. CDR3 length: 16 residues. The DNA for the CDR3 is TGTGCCAGCAGCGGCAGGAGTCTTGCAACTAATGAAAAACTGTTTTTT. It codes for CASSGRSLATNEKLFF.

The chain combines TRBV19 with TRBJ1-1, with D tentatively TRBD1 (5 bases). Trimming removed 5 bases at V and 7 bases at J, with 23 bases between. Per germline, CDR1 LNHDA and CDR2 SQIVND (reference sequence). This CDR3 comprises 16 residues. CDR3 region: CASSLWVSGEQDEAFF. DNA of the CDR3: TGTGCCAGTAGTCTCTGGGTCAGTGGTGAACAGGATGAAGCTTTCTTT.

This clone was recorded only once. J is TRBJ1-2 and V is TRBV5-1, with D hard to call. The CDR3 runs to 13 residues. The germline V gene encodes CDR1 SGHRS and CDR2 YFSETQ. V was shortened by 0 bases and J by 4 bases, with 7 bases between the two germline ends. The CDR3 sequence is CASSLAVPYGYTF. CDR3 sequence (DNA): TGCGCCAGCAGCTTGGCAGTCCCCTATGGCTACACCTTC.

This clone was seen a few times. The V call is TRBV28, the J call TRBJ1-1; 7 bases are a match to TRBD1. V shed 7 bases, J shed 9 bases, and the junction held 8 bases outside the gene matches. CDR3 length: 12 residues. CDR1 and CDR2 from the germline V gene are MDHEN and SYDVKM. DNA of the CDR3: TGTGCCAGCACGCGGCGGACAGGAAAAGCTTTCTTT. Translated, it gives CASTRRTGKAFF.

J is TRBJ1-2 and V is TRBV9; 10 bases are shared with TRBD1. The J segment lost 1 base and the V segment lost 3 bases, leaving 18 bases of the junction unmatched. From germline, CDR1 is SGDLS and CDR2 YYNGEE. CDR3 length equals 20 residues. CDR3 sequence (DNA): TGTGCCAGCAGCGCTACCCCGGACAGGGGGGAGTCTTGGTTTAACTATGGCTACACCTTC. As protein: CASSATPDRGESWFNYGYTF.

V and J are TRBV5-1 and TRBJ1-2; no definite D call. In germline, CDR1 is SGHRS, CDR2 YFSETQ. The CDR3 has 14 amino acids. Trimming shortened V by 4 bases and J by 8 bases, and 18 bases separated the two germline ends. DNA for the CDR3: TGCGCCAGCAGCACCCCTGGCTGGGCCAACGGCTACACCTTC. Residues: CASSTPGWANGYTF.

The V gene is TRBV6-5, the J gene TRBJ2-7, with 8 bases identical to TRBD2. The V gene end was trimmed by 0 bases and the J gene end by 3 bases; junction bases not matched to a gene: 1. This CDR3 comprises 14 residues. Germline V CDR1 and CDR2: MNHEY, SVGAGI. The CDR3 reads CASSYSGTSYEQYF. The CDR3 DNA follows: TGTGCCAGCAGTTACTCTGGGACTAGCTACGAGCAGTACTTC.